A single sample is the source of the 16 T cell receptor beta chains below, sequenced in a study of T cell repertoires in cytomegalovirus infection. TCRdb re-analysed the reads in MiXCR, keeping a single row per CDR3 protein. The data hold under 850,000 distinct CDR3 sequences, with roughly 35% observed a single time. The sequenced sample was PBMCs. The receptors shown here come from a human donor in good health (CMV status not recorded). Some clones in this sample may be carry-over from other donors' samples.

This clonotype came up many times. J is TRBJ2-1 and V is TRBV7-8; the D is unclear. CDR3 length: 14 residues. Trimming took off 1 base at V and 7 bases at J, with 11 bases between the two ends. Germline V gene data show CDR1 as SGHVS and CDR2 as FQNEAQ. CDR3 sequence reads: CASSLEGKKNEQFF. The DNA of the CDR3 is TGTGCCAGCAGCTTAGAGGGCAAGAAGAATGAGCAGTTCTTC.

This clonotype was recorded at least ten times. This rearrangement joins TRBV7-2 to TRBJ2-2; 11 positions agree with TRBD2. The V gene's germline CDR1 is SGHTA and CDR2 FQGNSA. Germline trimming cut 1 base from V and 6 bases from J; bases unmatched to any gene: 4. The CDR3 covers 16 residues. This CDR3 is CASSLDSGRASGELFF. The CDR3 DNA reads as TGTGCCAGCAGCTTAGATAGCGGGAGGGCCTCCGGGGAGCTGTTTTTT. Using reference TRBV7-2 and TRBJ2-2 for the parts outside the CDR3, the full variable domain is GAGVSQSPSNKVTEKGKDVELRCDPISGHTALYWYRQSLGQGLEFLIYFQGNSAPDKSGLPSDRFSAERTGGSVSTLTIQRTQQEDSAVYLCASSLDSGRASGELFFGEGSRLTVL.

This chain joins TRBV5-5 and TRBJ1-2; weak D call: TRBD1 (5 bases). V was cut by 1 base and J by 4 bases, with 17 bases left in between. CDR3 size: 16 residues. Germline V gene data show CDR1 as SGHKS and CDR2 as YYEKEE (reference sequence). The CDR3 is CASSLISTRQTYGYTF. The CDR3 DNA reads as TGTGCCAGCAGCTTGATCTCTACTCGACAGACCTATGGCTACACCTTC.

The J gene is TRBJ1-2, the V gene TRBV7-9; 7 nucleotides match TRBD1. V trimming: 1 base; J trimming: 6 bases; junction bases outside the gene matches: 14. The CDR3 has 17 amino acids. The germline CDR1 and CDR2 sequences are SEHNR and FQNEAQ (reference sequence). CDR3 protein: CASSLDWGGGAADGYTF. The CDR3 DNA sequence: TGTGCCAGCAGCTTAGATTGGGGAGGGGGCGCAGCGGATGGCTACACCTTC.

The rearrangement uses TRBV6-5 and TRBJ2-7, with 10 positions matching TRBD2. The germline V gene has CDR1 MNHEY and CDR2 SVGAGI. V lost 4 bases to trimming and J lost 4 bases; unmatched junction nucleotides: 13. The CDR3 runs to 17 residues. The CDR3 loop is CASSSPRTSGKPYEQYF. CDR3 bases: TGTGCCAGCAGTTCCCCCCGGACTAGCGGAAAACCTTACGAGCAGTACTTC.

The V call is TRBV6-6, the J call TRBJ2-1; no clear D. The V end lost 8 bases, the J end lost 2 bases, and 13 bases lay between the germline ends. Germline lookup yields CDR1 MNHNY and CDR2 SVGAGI (reference sequence). The CDR3 is 14 amino acids. CDR3 protein: CASAETTAYNEQFF. In DNA form, the CDR3 reads TGTGCCAGCGCCGAGACCACAGCCTACAATGAGCAGTTCTTC.

The chain links TRBV5-6 to TRBJ1-4; no definite D call. This CDR3 has 14 amino acids. The germline CDR1 and CDR2 sequences are SGHDT and YYEEEE. Trimming pared 2 bases from V and 8 bases from J, leaving 13 bases between. The CDR3 region is CASSFLDKGEKLFF. The CDR3 coding sequence is TGTGCCAGCAGCTTCCTCGACAAGGGCGAAAAACTGTTTTTT. Filled out from reference TRBV5-6 and TRBJ1-4, the complete variable domain reads DAGVTQSPTHLIKTRGQQVTLRCSPKSGHDTVSWYQQALGQGPQFIFQYYEEEERQRGNFPDRFSGHQFPNYSSELNVNALLLGDSALYLCASSFLDKGEKLFFGSGTQLSVL.

Concerning this clonotype: The junction shows a germline mismatch at one end, possibly a read error. The chain employs TRBV24-1 and TRBJ2-7, with D possibly being TRBD1 or TRBD2 (5 bases each). CDR1 KGHDR and CDR2 SFDVKD come from the germline V gene. CDR3 length: 12 amino acids. The CDR3 DNA follows: TGTGCCACCTGTGAGGGGAACTACGAGCAGTACTTC. Its protein is CATCEGNYEQYF.

The chain uses TRBV28 and TRBJ2-7, with 7 positions matching TRBD2. The CDR3 is made up of 20 amino acids. Germline V gene sequence: CDR1 MDHEN, CDR2 SYDVKM. The ends lost 5 bases at V and 2 bases at J; junction bases unmatched: 24. CDR3 in amino acids: CASSPIRGAGVVAPTYEQYF. CDR3 nucleotides: TGTGCCAGCAGTCCTATTCGGGGTGCGGGAGTTGTCGCCCCAACCTACGAGCAGTACTTC.

This clonotype came up a few times. J is TRBJ2-3 and V is TRBV5-1, with unresolved D. Germline-derived CDR1 and CDR2 are SGHRS and YFSETQ. V shed 3 bases and J shed 0 bases, with 8 bases lying between them. The CDR3 contains 14 residues. CDR3 region: CASSSGESTDTQYF. CDR3 nucleotide sequence: TGCGCCAGCAGCTCTGGAGAAAGCACAGATACGCAGTATTTT.

As concerns this clonotype: The germline gene is not matched at one end of the junction; a read error may be the cause. The V gene is TRBV7-2, the J gene TRBJ1-3; no definite D call. The V gene's germline CDR1 is SGHTA and CDR2 FQGNSA. The CDR3 is 13 amino acids. The CDR3 sequence: CASSLFKGKTIYF. The CDR3, as DNA: TGTGCCAGCAGCTTATTTAAGGGAAAAACCATATATTTT.

V gene TRBV7-8 combines with J gene TRBJ1-6; tentative D call: TRBD1 (5 bases). The length of the CDR3 is 16 residues. Germline loops: CDR1 SGHVS, CDR2 FQNEAQ. V dropped 2 bases and J dropped 10 bases, with 18 bases sitting between them. The CDR3 bases are TGTGCCAGCAGCTTACGTAGTCGAGGGACGGAGTCACCCCTCCACTTT. Protein: CASSLRSRGTESPLHF.

In this sample, this clonotype turned up a few times. The chain combines TRBV28 with TRBJ2-7; D tentatively fits TRBD1 or TRBD2 (5 bases each). The germline V gene has CDR1 MDHEN and CDR2 SYDVKM. The V end lost 10 bases, the J end lost 0 bases, and 19 bases lay between the germline ends. The CDR3 runs to 15 residues. CDR3 in amino acids: CATYDGTANSYEQYF. The CDR3 DNA reads as TGTGCCACCTATGACGGGACGGCCAACTCCTACGAGCAGTACTTC.

The V gene is TRBV6-1, the J gene TRBJ1-6; D may be TRBD1 (6 bases). The CDR3 loop spans 14 amino acids. The germline CDR1 and CDR2 sequences are MNHNS and SASEGT. V was shortened by 7 bases and J by 6 bases, with 13 bases between the two germline ends. This CDR3 is CASTSGQFNSPLHF. CDR3 nucleotide sequence: TGTGCCAGCACGTCCGGACAGTTTAATTCACCCCTCCACTTT.

The chain links TRBV20-1 to TRBJ1-2; 8 nucleotides align to TRBD1. From germline, CDR1 is DFQATT and CDR2 SNEGSKA (reference sequence). The trim removed 6 bases at V and 4 bases at J, leaving 10 bases unmatched. This CDR3 is built from 14 residues. The CDR3: CSAVGAGGFYGYTF. In DNA, the CDR3 is TGCAGTGCCGTGGGTGCAGGGGGCTTCTATGGCTACACCTTC.

The J gene is TRBJ2-2, the V gene TRBV12-3 or TRBV12-4, with TRBD2 matching 13 bases. The CDR3 has 18 amino acids. With V trimmed by 4 bases and J by 5 bases, 10 bases remained unmatched. The CDR3 sequence: CASSSGLAGWGGTGELFF. The CDR3 DNA is TGTGCCAGCAGTTCGGGACTAGCGGGATGGGGGGGTACCGGGGAGCTGTTTTTT.